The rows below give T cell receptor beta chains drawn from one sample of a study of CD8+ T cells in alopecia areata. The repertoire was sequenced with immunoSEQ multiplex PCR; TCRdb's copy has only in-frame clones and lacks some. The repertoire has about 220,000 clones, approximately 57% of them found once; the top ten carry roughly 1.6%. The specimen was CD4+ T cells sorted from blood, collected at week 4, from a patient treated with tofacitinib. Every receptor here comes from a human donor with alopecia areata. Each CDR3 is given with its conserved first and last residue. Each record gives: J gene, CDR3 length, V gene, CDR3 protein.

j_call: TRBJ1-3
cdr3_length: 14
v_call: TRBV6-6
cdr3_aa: CASSYSGDGNTIYF

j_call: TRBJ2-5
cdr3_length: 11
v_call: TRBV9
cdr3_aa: CASSYGETQYF

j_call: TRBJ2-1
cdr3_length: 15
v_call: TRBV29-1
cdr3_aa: CSVGRLTSGEGEQFF

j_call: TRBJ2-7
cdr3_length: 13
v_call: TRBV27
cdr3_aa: CASSPRRHGEQYF

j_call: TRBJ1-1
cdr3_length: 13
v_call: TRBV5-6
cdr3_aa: CASTKAGPTEAFF

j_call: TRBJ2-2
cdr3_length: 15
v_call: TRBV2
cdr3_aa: CASSGGQGNTGELFF

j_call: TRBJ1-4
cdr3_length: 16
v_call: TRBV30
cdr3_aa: CAWSGGRGATNEKLFF

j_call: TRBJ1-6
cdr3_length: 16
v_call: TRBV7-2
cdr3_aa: CASSLAVFPVNSPLHF

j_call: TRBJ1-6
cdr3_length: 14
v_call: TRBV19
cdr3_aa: CASTSAGLNSPLHF

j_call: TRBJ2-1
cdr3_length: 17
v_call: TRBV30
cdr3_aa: CAWSPRLDSFSYNEQFF

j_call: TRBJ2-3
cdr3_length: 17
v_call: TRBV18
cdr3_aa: CASSPPLSGESADTQYF

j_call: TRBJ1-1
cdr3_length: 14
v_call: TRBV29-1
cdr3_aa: CSVGTLTGKTEAFF

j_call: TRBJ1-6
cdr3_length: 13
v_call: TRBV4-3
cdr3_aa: CASSQEWGSPLHF

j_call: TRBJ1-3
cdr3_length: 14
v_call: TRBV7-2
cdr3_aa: CASSQQGSGNTIYF

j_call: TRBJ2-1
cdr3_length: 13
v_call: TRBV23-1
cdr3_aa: CASGVDKYNEQFF

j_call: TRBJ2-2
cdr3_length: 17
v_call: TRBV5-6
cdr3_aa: CASSLVTAGEYTGELFF

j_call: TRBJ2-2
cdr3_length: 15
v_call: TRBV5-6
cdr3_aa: CASSRGDSRPGELFF

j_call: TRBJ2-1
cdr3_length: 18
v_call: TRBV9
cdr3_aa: CASSVDFGRDRGRNEQFF

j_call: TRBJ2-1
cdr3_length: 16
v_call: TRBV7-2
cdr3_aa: CASSLTTGKPYNEQFF

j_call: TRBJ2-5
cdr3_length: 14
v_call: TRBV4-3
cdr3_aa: CASSQDRGMETQYF

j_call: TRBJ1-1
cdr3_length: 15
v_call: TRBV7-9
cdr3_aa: CASSLVFGTDTEAFF

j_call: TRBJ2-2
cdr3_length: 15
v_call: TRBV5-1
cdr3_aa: CASSSTGANTGELFF

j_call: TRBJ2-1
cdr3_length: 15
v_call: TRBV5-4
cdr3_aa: CASSLVGGTYNEQFF

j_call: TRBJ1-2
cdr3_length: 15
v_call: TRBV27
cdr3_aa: CASSFRGTPGGGYTF

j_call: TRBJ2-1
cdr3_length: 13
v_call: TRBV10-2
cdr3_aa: CASRDSSYNEQFF

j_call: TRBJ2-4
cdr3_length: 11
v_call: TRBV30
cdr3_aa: CAWGRESIQYF

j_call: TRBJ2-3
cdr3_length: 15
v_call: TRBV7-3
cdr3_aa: CASSPQGARTDTQYF

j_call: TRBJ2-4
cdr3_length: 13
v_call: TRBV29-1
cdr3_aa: CSVESVAKNIQYF

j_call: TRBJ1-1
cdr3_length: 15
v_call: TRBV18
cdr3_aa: CASSPQGPRNTEAFF

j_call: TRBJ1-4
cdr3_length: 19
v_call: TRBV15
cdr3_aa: CATSRARVRGGGLNEKLFF

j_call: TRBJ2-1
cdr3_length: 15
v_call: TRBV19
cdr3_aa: CASSRTSGGANEQFF

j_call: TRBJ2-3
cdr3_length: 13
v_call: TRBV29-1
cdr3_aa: CSVAGRYTDTQYF

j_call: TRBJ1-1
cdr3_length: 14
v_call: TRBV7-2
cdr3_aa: CASRSTGMNTEAFF

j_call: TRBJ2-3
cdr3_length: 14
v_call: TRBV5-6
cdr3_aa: CASSFITGTDTQYF

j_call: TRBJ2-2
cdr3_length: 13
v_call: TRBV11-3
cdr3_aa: CASSSRATGELFF

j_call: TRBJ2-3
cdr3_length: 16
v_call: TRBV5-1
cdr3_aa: CASSLGRGLSTDTQYF

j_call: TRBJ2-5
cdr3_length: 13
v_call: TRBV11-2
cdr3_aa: CASSTWDRETQYF

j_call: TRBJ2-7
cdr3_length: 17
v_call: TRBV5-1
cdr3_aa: CASSPAVGRGGSYEQYF

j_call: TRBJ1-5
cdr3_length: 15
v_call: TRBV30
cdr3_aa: CAWSVGQGRNQPQHF

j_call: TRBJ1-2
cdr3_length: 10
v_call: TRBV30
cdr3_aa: CAWKGYGYTF

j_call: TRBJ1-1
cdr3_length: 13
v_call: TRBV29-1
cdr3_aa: CSVLKQVNTEAFF

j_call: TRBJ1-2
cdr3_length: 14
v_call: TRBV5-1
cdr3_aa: CASSEDRGWNGYTF

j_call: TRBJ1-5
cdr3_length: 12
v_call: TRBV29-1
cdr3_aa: CSAVLGDQPQHF

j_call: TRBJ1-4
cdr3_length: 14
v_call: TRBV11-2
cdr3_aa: CASSSSWTNEKLFF

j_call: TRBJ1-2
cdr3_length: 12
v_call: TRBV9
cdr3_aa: CASSTNRDGYTF

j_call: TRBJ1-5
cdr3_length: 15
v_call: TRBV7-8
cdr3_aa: CASSSRDHSNQPQHF

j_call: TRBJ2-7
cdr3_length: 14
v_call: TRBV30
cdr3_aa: CAWSVKGGSYEQYF